A selection of T cell receptor beta chains follows, all from one sample in a study of blood T cells in healthy people across ages. TCRdb itself ran the 5' RACE reads through MiXCR, one entry per CDR3 protein. The sample yields 630,000 or so distinct CDR3 sequences, about 30% seen once. Sequenced input: blood. The receptors shown here come from a woman of 80 years or more in good health. The CDR3 runs from the conserved cysteine through the conserved F or W. D genes are given only for firm matches. Expanded clones get a size class; other rows say once, few or many, or leave the size out.

d_call | cdr3_length | j_call | clone_size | v_call | cdr3_nt | cdr3_aa
TRBD1 | 15 | TRBJ2-1 | few | TRBV7-9 | TGTGCCAGCAGCTTAGGGGACAGGGTCACAAATGAGCAGTTCTTC | CASSLGDRVTNEQFF
TRBD2 | 17 | TRBJ2-2 | NA | TRBV29-1 | TGCAGCGTTGTCCTTGTGAGCGGGGCCGTGAACACCGGGGAGCCGTTTTTT | CSVVLVSGAVNTGEPFF
TRBD2 | 12 | TRBJ2-1 | NA | TRBV10-3 | TGTGCCATCCGGCGGGAGGGCTATGAGCAGTTCTTC | CAIRREGYEQFF
NA | 15 | TRBJ2-4 | many | TRBV19 | TGTGCCAGTAGTACGCGACCGGGCCCCGCAGGCACTCAGTACTTC | CASSTRPGPAGTQYF
NA | 14 | TRBJ2-5 | NA | TRBV7-9 | TGTGCCAGCAGCCCTAGGGACTTGACTGGAGAGCAGTACTTC | CASSPRDLTGEQYF
TRBD2 | 14 | TRBJ2-1 | NA | TRBV20-1 | TGCAGTGCCAGACTAGCGGGGGGGCAAAGTGAGCAGTTCTTC | CSARLAGGQSEQFF
TRBD1 | 15 | TRBJ2-3 | many | TRBV9 | TGTGCCAGCAGCCCTGGGACAGATAGCACAGATACGCAGTATTTT | CASSPGTDSTDTQYF
NA | 13 | TRBJ2-5 | many | TRBV3-1 | TGTGCCAGCAGCCCCTGGTCGGGAGAGACCCAGTACTTC | CASSPWSGETQYF
NA | 14 | TRBJ2-2 | many | TRBV10-3 | TGTGCCAGCCTTGGAGACACGTCCACCGGGGAGCTGTTTTTT | CASLGDTSTGELFF
NA | 12 | TRBJ1-1 | many | TRBV20-1 | TGCAGTGCTAGCCTCCGACAGACTGAAGCTTTCTTT | CSASLRQTEAFF
NA | 15 | TRBJ2-7 | many | TRBV2 | TGTGCCAGCAGACGGGACGGCCAGCAGAACTACGAGCAGTACTTC | CASRRDGQQNYEQYF
TRBD1 | 13 | TRBJ1-1 | NA | TRBV6-2/TRBV6-3 | TGTGCCAGCAAAAGGGACAGGGTGACTGAAGCTTTCTTT | CASKRDRVTEAFF
TRBD2 | 16 | TRBJ2-5 | many | TRBV5-1 | TGCGCCAGCAGCACCGGACTAGCGGGTATCCAAGAGACCCAGTACTTC | CASSTGLAGIQETQYF
NA | 14 | TRBJ1-2 | few | TRBV14 | TGTGCCAGCAGCCCCCTGGGCTTCAACTATGGCTACACCTTC | CASSPLGFNYGYTF
TRBD1 | 16 | TRBJ2-7 | NA | TRBV28 | TGTGCCAGCAGTTTTGTGGGACAGGCGAATACTTACGAGCAGTACTTC | CASSFVGQANTYEQYF